This entry describes one T cell receptor (beta chain). Its antigen is still unknown. The sample is drawn from a study of cytomegalovirus exposure and HLA in healthy donors. Study summary: An earlier analysis identified 120 million or so unique TCR beta sequences in approximately 190 million T cells. The study's findings and limits: V- and J-gene trimming of TCR beta was linked (in a later analysis) to a missense DCLRE1C variant. The study recorded over 150 TCR beta chains that were cytomegalovirus-associated. Data from an earlier analysis indicated that most TCR beta V segments were productive either about 87% or about 30% of the time.

Use of 60 Vbeta and 13 Jbeta primers characterized the PCR. Produced via immunoSEQ multiplex PCR; TCRdb's table is partial and in-frame only. The table has fewer than 250,000 clones, around 87% seen once. The V gene end was trimmed by 6 bases and the J gene end by 5 bases; junction bases not matched to a gene: 2. This CDR3 has 13 residues. The germline V gene encodes CDR1 WNHNN and CDR2 SYGVQD (reference sequence). The V gene is TRBV10-1, the J gene TRBJ2-5; 11 bases are a match to TRBD1. The TCR was taken from a man aged 25-45 years in good health and CMV-seronegative. The sample was PBMCs. For the CDR3, the DNA is TGCGCCAGCAGCCGGGACAGGGGGGAGACCCAGTACTTC. It yields the protein CASSRDRGETQYF.